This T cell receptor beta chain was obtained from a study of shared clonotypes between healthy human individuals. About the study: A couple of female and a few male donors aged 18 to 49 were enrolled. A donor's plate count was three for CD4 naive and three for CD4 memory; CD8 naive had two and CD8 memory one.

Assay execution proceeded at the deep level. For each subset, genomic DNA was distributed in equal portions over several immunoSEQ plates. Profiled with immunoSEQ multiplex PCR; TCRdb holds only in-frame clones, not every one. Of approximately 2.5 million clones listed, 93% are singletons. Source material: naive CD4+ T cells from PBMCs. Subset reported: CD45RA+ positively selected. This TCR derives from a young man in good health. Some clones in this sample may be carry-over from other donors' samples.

CDR3 DNA sequence: TGTGCCAGTAGCATTGCCGGGACAACGGAGACCCAGTACTTC. Translating it yields CASSIAGTTETQYF. The gene calls are TRBV19 and TRBJ2-5; D might be TRBD1 (6 bases). The CDR3 extends over 14 amino acids. The ends were cut back, 6 bases at V and 5 bases at J, with 16 bases in the middle. Germline V gene lookup returns CDR1 LNHDA and CDR2 SQIVND (reference sequence).